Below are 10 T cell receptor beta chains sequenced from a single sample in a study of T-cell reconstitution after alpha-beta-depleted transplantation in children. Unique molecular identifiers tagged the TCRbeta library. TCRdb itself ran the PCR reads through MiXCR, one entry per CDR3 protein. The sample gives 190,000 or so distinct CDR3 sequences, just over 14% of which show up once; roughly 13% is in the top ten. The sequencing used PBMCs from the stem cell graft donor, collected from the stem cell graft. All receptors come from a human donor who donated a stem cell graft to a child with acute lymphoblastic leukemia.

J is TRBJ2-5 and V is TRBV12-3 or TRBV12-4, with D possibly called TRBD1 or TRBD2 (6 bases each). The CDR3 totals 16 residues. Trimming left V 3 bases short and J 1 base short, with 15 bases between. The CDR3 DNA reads TGTGCCAGCAGTTTGATGAGGGGGACTTCCCAAGAGACCCAGTACTTC. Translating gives CASSLMRGTSQETQYF.

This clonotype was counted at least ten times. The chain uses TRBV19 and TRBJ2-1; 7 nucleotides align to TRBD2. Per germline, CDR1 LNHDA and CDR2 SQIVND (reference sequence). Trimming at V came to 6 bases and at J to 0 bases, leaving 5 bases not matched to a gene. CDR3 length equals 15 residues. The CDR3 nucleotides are TGTGCCAGTAGGGGCCGCGGGGGCTCCTACAATGAGCAGTTCTTC. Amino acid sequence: CASRGRGGSYNEQFF.

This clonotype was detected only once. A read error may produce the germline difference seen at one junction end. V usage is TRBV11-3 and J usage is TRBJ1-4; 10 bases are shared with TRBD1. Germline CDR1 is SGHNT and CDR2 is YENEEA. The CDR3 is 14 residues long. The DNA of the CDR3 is TGTGCCAACAGCTCGGGACAGGGGTATGAAAAACTGTTTTTT. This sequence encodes CANSSGQGYEKLFF.

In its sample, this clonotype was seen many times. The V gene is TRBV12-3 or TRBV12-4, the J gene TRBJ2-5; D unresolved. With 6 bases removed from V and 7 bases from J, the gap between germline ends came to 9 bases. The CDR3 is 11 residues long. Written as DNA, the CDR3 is TGTGCCAGCAGCACGCGCGGGACCCAGTACTTC. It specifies CASSTRGTQYF.

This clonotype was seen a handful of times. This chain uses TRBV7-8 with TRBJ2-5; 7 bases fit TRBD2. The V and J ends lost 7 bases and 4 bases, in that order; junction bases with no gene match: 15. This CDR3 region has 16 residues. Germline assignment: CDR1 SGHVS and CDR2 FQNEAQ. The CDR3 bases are TGTGCCAGCACCCGGTCAGGCGGGAGCAGATTAGAGACCCAGTACTTC. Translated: CASTRSGGSRLETQYF.

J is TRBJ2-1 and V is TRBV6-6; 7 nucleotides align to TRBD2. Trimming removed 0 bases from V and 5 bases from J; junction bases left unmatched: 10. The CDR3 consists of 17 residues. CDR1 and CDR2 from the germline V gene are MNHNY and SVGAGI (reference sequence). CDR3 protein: CASSYSRLAEIDNEQFF. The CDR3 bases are TGTGCCAGCAGTTACTCCCGACTAGCCGAAATTGACAATGAGCAGTTCTTC.

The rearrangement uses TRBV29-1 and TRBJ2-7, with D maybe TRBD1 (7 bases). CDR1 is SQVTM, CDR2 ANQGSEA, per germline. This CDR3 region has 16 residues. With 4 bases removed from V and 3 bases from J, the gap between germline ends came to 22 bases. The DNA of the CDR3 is TGCAGCGTTGTAGAACCCCTCCGGCAGGGGGGCTACGAGCAGTACTTC. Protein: CSVVEPLRQGGYEQYF.

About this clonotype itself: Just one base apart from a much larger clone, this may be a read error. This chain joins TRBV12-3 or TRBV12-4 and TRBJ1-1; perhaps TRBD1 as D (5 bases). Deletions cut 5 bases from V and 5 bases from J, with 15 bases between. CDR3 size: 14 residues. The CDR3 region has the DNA TGTGCCAGCAGTCCACGGGGGGTGAGGACTGAAGCTTTCTTT. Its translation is CASSPRGVRTEAFF.

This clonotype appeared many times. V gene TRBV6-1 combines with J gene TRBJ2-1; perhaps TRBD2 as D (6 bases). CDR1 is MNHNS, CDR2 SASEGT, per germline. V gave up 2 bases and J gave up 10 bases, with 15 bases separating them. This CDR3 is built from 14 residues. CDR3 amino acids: CASSEWGEEGEQFF. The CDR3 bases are TGTGCCAGCAGTGAATGGGGGGAGGAAGGGGAGCAGTTCTTC.

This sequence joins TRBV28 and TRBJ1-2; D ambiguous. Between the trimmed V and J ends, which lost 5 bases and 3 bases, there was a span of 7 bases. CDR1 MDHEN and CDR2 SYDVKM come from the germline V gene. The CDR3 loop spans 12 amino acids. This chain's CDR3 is CASSRLDYGYTF. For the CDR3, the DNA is TGTGCCAGCAGTAGACTTGACTATGGCTACACCTTC.